The 15 T cell receptor beta chains below come from one sample, sequenced in a study of early T cells in non-severe SARS-CoV-2 infection. From the 5' RACE reads, TCRdb called clonotypes with MiXCR, one entry per CDR3 protein. The data contain about 19,000 distinct CDR3 sequences, roughly 4.4% of them seen just once; the ten biggest clones take up 7.2%. The sample taken for sequencing was whole blood. The receptors stem from an adult who was a healthcare worker with PCR-confirmed SARS-CoV-2 infection or an uninfected control (not recorded which).

This clonotype was counted many times. The CDR3 sequence is CASSLVTGGTGELFF. Written as DNA, the CDR3 is TGCGCCAGCAGCTTGGTAACGGGGGGCACCGGGGAGCTGTTTTTT. The J gene is TRBJ2-2, the V gene TRBV5-1, with TRBD2 matching 7 bases. Unmatched junction bases numbered 3, after V lost 0 bases and J lost 4 bases. The CDR3 runs 15 residues. Germline loops: CDR1 SGHRS, CDR2 YFSETQ.

This clonotype was detected only a few times. The chain has TRBV6-1 and TRBJ2-5, with 10 bases lining up with TRBD1. The CDR3 runs 16 residues. The trim removed 3 bases at V and 5 bases at J, leaving 9 bases unmatched. From germline, CDR1 is MNHNS and CDR2 SASEGT. CDR3 coding DNA: TGTGCCAGCAGTGATGGGGACAGGGGAGTGAGGGAGACCCAGTACTTC. Its translation: CASSDGDRGVRETQYF.

This clonotype showed up just a few times. The V and J genes are TRBV5-6 and TRBJ1-1; unclear D gene. The CDR3 extends over 13 amino acids. Germline CDR1 reads SGHDT; CDR2 reads YYEEEE. Deletions cut 4 bases from V and 3 bases from J, with 10 bases between. The chain's CDR3 is CASSRRVHTEAFF. The CDR3 DNA reads as TGTGCCAGCAGCCGGAGGGTGCACACTGAAGCTTTCTTT.

The chain uses TRBV7-6 and TRBJ2-5, with 11 bases that match TRBD1. CDR1 is SGHVS, CDR2 FNYEAQ, per germline. The CDR3 covers 15 residues. The J segment lost 5 bases and the V segment lost 5 bases, leaving 7 bases of the junction unmatched. In DNA form, the CDR3 reads TGTGCCAGCAGCCGGACAGGGGGCATCGGGGAGACCCAGTACTTC. Translating it yields CASSRTGGIGETQYF.

In its sample, this clonotype was seen many times. The genes are TRBV3-1 and TRBJ2-5; 9 bases align to TRBD2. CDR1 and CDR2 (germline): LGHDT, YNNKEL (reference sequence). The junction had 2 bases not matched to a gene; V was cut back by 2 bases and J by 4 bases. The CDR3 length is 14 residues. The CDR3 DNA reads TGTGCCAGCAGCCAAAGAGCGGGAGGAGAGACCCAGTACTTC. Translated: CASSQRAGGETQYF.

This clonotype was counted ten times or more. The chain combines TRBV20-1 with TRBJ1-2; TRBD1 agrees at 7 bases. J gave up 0 bases and V 3 bases, and 4 bases lay outside the gene matches. The CDR3 extends over 14 amino acids. Germline assignment: CDR1 DFQATT and CDR2 SNEGSKA (reference sequence). CDR3 sequence (DNA): TGCAGTGCTAGTTCCGGGACAGCTAACTATGGCTACACCTTC. Its translation: CSASSGTANYGYTF.

At least ten counts were recorded for this clonotype. The V call is TRBV7-8, the J call TRBJ2-3; TRBD2 agrees at 11 bases. This CDR3 is built from 16 residues. J lost 5 bases, V lost 6 bases, and 10 bases had no gene match. From germline, CDR1 is SGHVS and CDR2 FQNEAQ. CDR3 sequence: CASRPGSGGAGDTQYF. DNA for the CDR3: TGTGCCAGCAGACCCGGTAGCGGGGGGGCGGGAGATACGCAGTATTTT.

This clonotype was found many times. The chain joins TRBV6-6 to TRBJ1-5, with 7 bases matching TRBD1. Germline lookup yields CDR1 MNHNY and CDR2 SVGAGI (reference sequence). CDR3 length: 13 residues. With 10 bases clipped from V and 4 bases from J, the junction kept 7 bases outside the gene matches. In nucleotides, the CDR3 is TGTGCCACCCTGACAGGGCGGAATCAGCCCCAGCATTTT. Amino acids: CATLTGRNQPQHF.

This clonotype appeared many times. The V and J genes are TRBV12-3 or TRBV12-4 and TRBJ1-2, with D unclear. The CDR3 length is 15 residues. V was shortened by 2 bases and J by 2 bases, with 12 bases between the two germline ends. CDR3 residues: CASSLLMAGNYGYTF. Here the CDR3 DNA reads TGTGCCAGCAGTTTACTCATGGCGGGAAACTATGGCTACACCTTC.

Ten or more counts support this clonotype. CDR3 residues: CASSVGAVSYEQYF. The CDR3 region has the DNA TGTGCCAGCAGCGTCGGGGCAGTCTCCTACGAGCAGTACTTC. This chain joins TRBV7-2 and TRBJ2-7; D tentatively reads TRBD1 or TRBD2 (5 bases each). Germline values: CDR1 SGHTA, CDR2 FQGNSA. V was pared by 5 bases and J by 0 bases, with 11 bases between. This CDR3 spans 14 amino acids.

This clonotype was detected ten times or more. The V gene is TRBV25-1, the J gene TRBJ2-7; D is unclear. Germline values: CDR1 MGHDK, CDR2 SYGVNS. The CDR3 loop spans 14 amino acids. V was cut by 0 bases and J by 1 base, with 7 bases left in between. For the CDR3, the DNA is TGTGCCAGCAGTGAATATGGCATTTCCTACGAGCAGTACTTC. Residues: CASSEYGISYEQYF.

This clonotype was recorded at least ten times. The J gene is TRBJ2-7, the V gene TRBV14; possible D gene TRBD2, 5 bases. The V end was cut by 2 bases, the J end by 9 bases, with 14 bases between. Looked up from germline, CDR1 is SGHDN and CDR2 is FVKESK. CDR3 size: 13 residues. The CDR3 is CASSQSPGGGQYF. CDR3 nucleotide sequence: TGTGCCAGCAGCCAATCTCCTGGAGGAGGGCAGTACTTC.

There are many counts of this clonotype. This chain uses TRBV18 with TRBJ1-5, with unresolved D. Trimming took off 2 bases at V and 5 bases at J, with 13 bases between the two ends. CDR1 KGHSH and CDR2 LQKENI come from the germline V gene. The CDR3 loop spans 15 amino acids. The CDR3 loop is CASSPEGGRDQPQHF. CDR3 bases: TGTGCCAGCTCACCAGAAGGAGGTCGAGATCAGCCCCAGCATTTT.

This clonotype came up many times. The chain is built from TRBV29-1 and TRBJ1-2; tentatively, D is TRBD1 (5 bases). The CDR3 extends over 12 amino acids. V lost 4 bases and J lost 1, with 7 bases in between. Germline CDR1 is SQVTM and CDR2 is ANQGSEA. The CDR3 spells CSVGQNNYGYTF. CDR3 nucleotide sequence: TGCAGCGTTGGACAGAATAACTATGGCTACACCTTC. The variable domain in full, completed from reference TRBV29-1 and TRBJ1-2, reads SAVISQKPSRDICQRGTSLTIQCQVDSQVTMMFWYRQQPGQSLTLIATANQGSEATYESGFVIDKFPISRPNLTFSTLTVSNMSPEDSSIYLCSVGQNNYGYTFGSGTRLTVV.

This clonotype is medium-sized by share. The chain couples TRBV7-6 to TRBJ2-5; D is perhaps TRBD1 or TRBD2 (6 bases each). The CDR3 runs to 13 residues. Germline V lookup: CDR1 SGHVS, CDR2 FNYEAQ. V shed 5 bases and J shed 6 bases, with 13 bases lying between them. The CDR3 is CASSAGHLKTQYF. CDR3 nucleotides: TGTGCCAGCAGCGCGGGACATTTAAAGACCCAGTACTTC.